Each of the 20 T cell receptor beta chains below was sequenced from the same sample in a study of beta chain features in type 1 diabetes. Sequenced material consisted of expressed TCRB transcripts (all of the isolated RNA was reverse transcribed). Profiled with immunoSEQ multiplex PCR; TCRdb holds only in-frame clones, not every one. The repertoire holds about 40,000 clones, with around 50% as singletons. The sample consisted of stem cell memory CD4+ T cells from blood. The receptor source for this set is a woman aged 25 to 39 in good health.

The CDR3 coding sequence is TGTGCCAGCAGCCGTCGCCTAATCCCGGGAGAGACCCAGTACTTC. This translates into CASSRRLIPGETQYF. The V gene is TRBV6-9, the J gene TRBJ2-5, with unresolved D. Germline-derived CDR1 and CDR2 are MNHGY and SVAAGI. The V and J ends lost 6 bases and 4 bases respectively, with 18 bases between them. The CDR3 spans 15 residues.

This clone showed up just a few times. The chain couples TRBV7-9 to TRBJ1-1; D not certain. V was cut by 5 bases and J by 10 bases, with 20 bases left in between. CDR1 and CDR2 from the germline V gene are SEHNR and FQNEAQ (reference sequence). The CDR3 has 14 residues. CDR3 in amino acids: CASSLPDPFAGAFF. CDR3 sequence (DNA): TGTGCCAGCAGCCTCCCCGACCCCTTCGCGGGAGCTTTCTTT. Complete variable domain (other parts from reference TRBV7-9 and TRBJ1-1): DTGVSQNPRHKITKRGQNVTFRCDPISEHNRLYWYRQTLGQGPEFLTYFQNEAQLEKSRLLSDRFSAERPKGSFSTLEIQRTEQGDSAMYLCASSLPDPFAGAFFGQGTRLTVV.

J is TRBJ2-7 and V is TRBV28; 9 bases line up with TRBD1. Germline CDR1 MDHEN, CDR2 SYDVKM. J gave up 5 bases and V 4 bases, and 6 bases lay outside the gene matches. The CDR3 consists of 14 residues. The CDR3 DNA reads TGTGCCAGCAGTTCTGGGACAGGGCGCCACGAGCAGTACTTC. Translating it yields CASSSGTGRHEQYF.

V gene TRBV6-1 combines with J gene TRBJ2-1; 8 nucleotides line up with TRBD2. Trimming at V came to 4 bases and at J to 4 bases, leaving 6 bases not matched to a gene. The CDR3 runs 15 residues. The germline V gene has CDR1 MNHNS and CDR2 SASEGT. The CDR3 here is CASSVETSVYNEQFF. CDR3 in DNA: TGTGCCAGCAGTGTCGAGACTAGCGTGTACAATGAGCAGTTCTTC.

The chain employs TRBV5-1 and TRBJ2-1, with 10 bases aligning to TRBD2. The germline CDR1 and CDR2 sequences are SGHRS and YFSETQ. V dropped 2 bases and J dropped 2; count of bases not matched to a gene: 4. This CDR3 contains 16 residues. The CDR3 region has the DNA TGCGCCAGCAGCTTTATTCTAGCGGGAGCCTACAATGAGCAGTTCTTC. The encoded protein is CASSFILAGAYNEQFF.

In regard to this clone: The germline gene is not matched at one end of the junction; a read error may be the cause. The chain is built from TRBV7-7 and TRBJ1-1, with D uncertain. The CDR3 consists of 13 residues. Looked up from germline, CDR1 is SSHAT and CDR2 is FNYEAQ (reference sequence). CDR3 coding DNA: TGTGCTAGCAGCCAAACAGTGAACACTGAAGCTTTCTTT. Its translation is CASSQTVNTEAFF.

The chain joins TRBV7-2 to TRBJ1-3; unclear D gene. CDR1 is SGHTA, CDR2 FQGNSA, per germline. Trimming removed 2 bases from V and 0 bases from J, with 11 bases in between. This CDR3 contains 16 residues. CDR3 amino acids: CASSLNSGISGNTIYF. CDR3 DNA: TGTGCCAGCAGCTTAAATTCGGGTATCTCTGGAAACACCATATATTTT.

This clone occurred a few times. This chain uses TRBV12-5 with TRBJ2-5; 10 nucleotides match TRBD2. After removal of 0 bases from V and 4 bases from J, the junction contained 14 bases not matched to a gene. The CDR3 covers 19 residues. Germline CDR1 LGHNT, CDR2 FRNRAP. CDR3 in DNA: TGTGCTAGTGGTTTGGTACTGAATTGGGGGACTAGCGTCCCAGAGACCCAGTACTTC. Encoded protein: CASGLVLNWGTSVPETQYF. Based on the CDR3 plus reference TRBV12-5 and TRBJ2-5, the full variable domain is DARVTQTPRHKVTEMGQEVTMRCQPILGHNTVFWYRQTMMQGLELLAYFRNRAPLDDSGMPKDRFSAEMPDATLATLKIQPSEPRDSAVYFCASGLVLNWGTSVPETQYFGPGTRLLVL.

The chain joins TRBV2 to TRBJ2-1; tentative D call: TRBD1 (6 bases). The CDR3 is made up of 14 amino acids. The V end was cut by 7 bases, the J end by 9 bases, with 19 bases between. Germline loops: CDR1 SNHLY, CDR2 FYNNEI. Here the CDR3 DNA reads TGTGCCAGCACCCGGACAGTCCCCTTGGCTGAGCAGTTCTTC. This gives the protein CASTRTVPLAEQFF.

The chain links TRBV28 to TRBJ2-7, with 9 bases that match TRBD2. Germline CDR1 MDHEN, CDR2 SYDVKM. The CDR3 spans 15 residues. Germline trimming cut 3 bases from V and 4 bases from J; bases unmatched to any gene: 7. The CDR3 sequence: CASSFSGTSSYEQYF. The CDR3 bases are TGTGCCAGCAGTTTCTCTGGGACTAGCAGTTACGAGCAGTACTTC.

The chain employs TRBV6-6 and TRBJ2-1, with TRBD1 identical over 11 bases. CDR3 length: 16 residues. The junction had 2 bases not matched to a gene; V was cut back by 0 bases and J by 4 bases. Germline V gene lookup returns CDR1 MNHNY and CDR2 SVGAGI (reference sequence). The CDR3 region has the DNA TGTGCCAGCAGTTACTCGAGGGACAGGGGGTACAATGAGCAGTTCTTC. Protein sequence: CASSYSRDRGYNEQFF.

This clone was detected only a few times. The chain has TRBV28 and TRBJ1-1; a possible D gene is TRBD1 (5 bases). Germline V lookup: CDR1 MDHEN, CDR2 SYDVKM. Trimming took 5 bases from V and 11 from J, leaving 18 bases between them. The CDR3 covers 13 residues. The CDR3 DNA sequence: TGTGCCAGCAGTCGGCGGGGGGTGTCGAACGCTTTCTTT. This translates into CASSRRGVSNAFF.

This clone appeared a single time. V and J are TRBV9 and TRBJ2-4, with D possibly matching TRBD1 (6 bases). Trimming shortened V by 0 bases and J by 1 base, and 8 bases separated the two germline ends. The germline CDR1 and CDR2 sequences are SGDLS and YYNGEE. The length of the CDR3 is 15 residues. The CDR3 protein is CASSVETGAKNIQYF. CDR3 DNA: TGTGCCAGCAGCGTAGAAACAGGGGCCAAAAACATTCAGTACTTC.

This clone was detected only a few times. CDR3 coding DNA: TGTGCCAGCAGTTTAGCGGGAGGGGGAATCAAGCAGTACTTC. This encodes CASSLAGGGIKQYF. The chain joins TRBV28 to TRBJ2-7, with 9 bases fitting TRBD2. The CDR3 consists of 14 residues. With 2 bases clipped from V and 8 bases from J, the junction kept 7 bases outside the gene matches. CDR1 is MDHEN, CDR2 SYDVKM, per germline.

This chain joins TRBV27 and TRBJ2-5; 7 bases are shared with TRBD1. Germline CDR1 is MNHEY and CDR2 is SMNVEV (reference sequence). V trimming: 2 bases; J trimming: 4 bases; junction bases outside the gene matches: 1. The CDR3 has 13 residues. The CDR3: CASSLGDRETQYF. The CDR3 region has the DNA TGTGCCAGCAGTTTAGGGGACAGAGAGACCCAGTACTTC.

The table lists this clone with a count of one. The gene calls are TRBV5-4 and TRBJ2-5, with a tentative D call TRBD2 (6 bases). CDR1 and CDR2 from the germline V gene are SGHNT and YYREEE (reference sequence). CDR3 length: 17 amino acids. V was shortened by 4 bases and J by 5 bases, with 24 bases between the two germline ends. CDR3 protein: CASSPGLAGRGAETQYF. CDR3 DNA sequence: TGTGCCAGCAGCCCCGGCCTGGCGGGGAGAGGCGCCGAGACCCAGTACTTC.

The chain recombines TRBV27 with TRBJ2-2; 12 bases align to TRBD2. The CDR3 has 14 residues. Germline CDR1 reads MNHEY; CDR2 reads SMNVEV (reference sequence). V shed 1 base, J shed 11 bases, and the junction held 2 bases outside the gene matches. The DNA for the CDR3 is TGTGCCAGCAGTTTATACGGACTAGCGGGAGAGCTGTTTTTT. Translating it yields CASSLYGLAGELFF.

The chain's CDR3 is CASSLAGVDPYEQYF. CDR3 nucleotide sequence: TGTGCCAGCAGCTTAGCAGGGGTTGACCCCTACGAGCAGTACTTC. The rearrangement uses TRBV7-8 and TRBJ2-7; weak D call: TRBD1 (5 bases). The CDR3 runs to 15 residues. V was clipped by 0 bases and J by 2 bases, with 11 bases between them. Per germline, CDR1 SGHVS and CDR2 FQNEAQ.

V usage is TRBV18 and J usage is TRBJ1-2; D is uncertain. CDR3 length: 14 residues. CDR1 KGHSH and CDR2 LQKENI come from the germline V gene. V shed 3 bases and J shed 7 bases, with 15 bases lying between them. The CDR3 sequence: CASSPPSGRSGYTF. CDR3 DNA: TGTGCCAGCTCACCTCCTTCAGGCCGTTCTGGCTACACCTTC.

The chain employs TRBV6-1 and TRBJ2-3, with TRBD2 identical over 13 bases. The CDR3 has 14 residues. From germline, CDR1 is MNHNS and CDR2 SASEGT. V lost 11 bases and J lost 2; bases outside the gene matches: 4. The CDR3 DNA is TGTGCCGGTGGACTAGCGGGAGTCACAGATACGCAGTATTTT. Protein sequence: CAGGLAGVTDTQYF.